The 12 T cell receptor beta chains given below trace back to one sample, sequenced in a study of vaccination and CD4 T cells after COVID-19. The treatment denotes: approximately 9-day PBMC culture with coronavirus spike peptide pools or control peptides (ViraFEST assay). These receptors have no identified antigens. Sequenced with the Oncomine TCR Beta short-read assay was DNA taken from cultured CD4+ T cells. TCRdb recomputed calls from the PCR reads with MiXCR, one row per CDR3 protein. This sample has fewer than 9,500 distinct CDR3 sequences, with about 55% found just once. The sample taken for sequencing was CD4+ T cells from blood, cultured in vitro. The source is a human donor who had recovered from COVID-19.

V is TRBV2 and J is TRBJ1-3; tentative D call: TRBD1 (6 bases). V was pared by 1 base and J by 6 bases, with 13 bases between. CDR1 and CDR2 from the germline V gene are SNHLY and FYNNEI. The CDR3 is made up of 15 amino acids. The CDR3 protein is CASSEETGDLNTIYF. The DNA for the CDR3 is TGTGCCAGCAGTGAAGAGACAGGAGACCTAAACACCATATATTTT.

The CDR3 protein is CASSLASYQETQYF. CDR3 coding DNA: TGTGCCAGCAGCTTGGCGTCTTACCAAGAGACCCAGTACTTC. The chain is built from TRBV5-4 and TRBJ2-5; D is undetermined. Per the germline V gene, CDR1 is SGHNT and CDR2 is YYREEE (reference sequence). V was clipped by 0 bases and J by 0 bases, with 6 bases between them. The CDR3 is 14 residues long.

The chain joins TRBV21-1 to TRBJ2-5; the DNA was not used to check the table's D call, TRBD2. TRBV21-1 is a pseudogene locus. CDR3 length: 17 residues. CDR3 in amino acids: CPPLWRAPPFTQETQYF. CDR3 coding DNA: TGCCCCCCGCTCTGGAGGGCACCTCCATTTACTCAAGAGACCCAGTACTTC.

This chain links TRBV12-3 or TRBV12-4 with TRBJ2-7; 7 nucleotides line up with TRBD1. The CDR3 runs 14 residues. The V and J ends lost 5 bases and 2 bases, in that order; junction bases with no gene match: 6. CDR3 in DNA: TGTGCCAGCAGTGCCGGGACAGTAACCTACGAGCAGTACTTC. The encoded protein is CASSAGTVTYEQYF.

In this sample, this clonotype turned up a few times. The chain joins TRBV6-1 to TRBJ1-2; D is unclear. The germline V and J ends were trimmed by 4 bases and 4 bases, with 4 bases remaining between them. The CDR3 is made up of 11 amino acids. CDR1 MNHNS and CDR2 SASEGT come from the germline V gene. The CDR3 DNA follows: TGTGCCAGCAGTGGGGGCTATGGCTACACCTTC. Its translation is CASSGGYGYTF.

The chain carries TRBV20-1 and TRBJ2-3; D not certain. The DNA matches TRBJ1-5 better at its end, which makes the J call doubtful. The CDR3 has 11 residues. Germline loops: CDR1 DFQATT, CDR2 SNEGSKA (reference sequence). CDR3 sequence (DNA): TGCAGTGCTACCACTTCGGATACGCAGCATTTT. It is translated as CSATTSDTQHF.

The chain is built from TRBV2 and TRBJ1-2; tentative D call: TRBD1 (5 bases). The CDR3 totals 14 residues. V dropped 8 bases and J dropped 4 bases, with 17 bases sitting between them. CDR1 is SNHLY, CDR2 FYNNEI, per germline. In DNA, the CDR3 is TGTGCCAGCCAGACCCGACGGGGCTCCTATGGCTACACCTTC. Residues: CASQTRRGSYGYTF.

The chain uses TRBV2 and TRBJ1-1; D is perhaps TRBD1 (5 bases). V was clipped by 10 bases and J by 1 base, with 13 bases between them. CDR3 length: 13 residues. Germline V gene lookup returns CDR1 SNHLY and CDR2 FYNNEI. CDR3 in amino acids: CATCRQKNTEAFF. CDR3 DNA: TGTGCCACCTGCCGACAGAAGAACACTGAAGCTTTCTTT.

The chain employs TRBV6-2 or TRBV6-3 and TRBJ1-5; the D gene is possibly TRBD1 (5 bases). The CDR3 contains 14 residues. V lost 2 bases to trimming and J lost 9 bases, with 14 bases between them. Germline values: CDR1 MNHEY, CDR2 SVGEGT. The CDR3 DNA reads TGTGCCAGCAGTTACGGGACGGCGCTCGGGCCCCAGCATTTT. The encoded protein is CASSYGTALGPQHF.

The rearrangement uses TRBV5-1 and TRBJ1-2, with D unresolved. The germline CDR1 and CDR2 sequences are SGHRS and YFSETQ. Trimming cost V 0 bases and J 8 bases, with 17 bases left between them. This CDR3 spans 15 amino acids. CDR3 sequence: CASSLDSPQAGGYTF. Here the CDR3 DNA reads TGCGCCAGCAGCTTGGACAGCCCCCAGGCGGGGGGCTACACCTTC.

The chain combines TRBV19 with TRBJ1-2, with a tentative D call TRBD1 (5 bases). The CDR3 runs 16 residues. Germline-derived CDR1 and CDR2 are LNHDA and SQIVND (reference sequence). Deletions cut 6 bases from V and 4 bases from J, with 21 bases between. The CDR3 loop is CASSVGGDYFSYGYTF. CDR3 sequence (DNA): TGTGCCAGTAGCGTCGGGGGGGATTATTTTAGCTATGGCTACACCTTC.

V gene TRBV10-3 combines with J gene TRBJ1-2; D gene unclear. Germline V lookup: CDR1 ENHRY, CDR2 SYGVKD. CDR3 length equals 13 residues. Trimming removed 6 bases from V and 5 bases from J, with 13 bases in between. This chain's CDR3 is CAIRDGKLYGYTF. The CDR3 nucleotides are TGTGCCATCAGGGATGGGAAGTTGTATGGCTACACCTTC.